Listed here are 10 T cell receptor beta chains from one sample, sequenced in a study of blood T cells in healthy people across ages. Together with a sample-barcoded 5' primer, a J-beta primer mix was included in a second PCR lasting roughly 6 to 12 cycles. Each CDR3 protein is one row after TCRdb ran MiXCR on the 5' RACE reads. The sample has 600,000 to 1,000,000 distinct CDR3 sequences, roughly 50% seen once. Sample: blood. All receptors derive from a man in his thirties or forties in good health.

The chain joins TRBV6-5 to TRBJ2-3, with D unclear. V was pared by 5 bases and J by 6 bases, with 12 bases between. Germline values: CDR1 MNHEY, CDR2 SVGAGI. The CDR3 runs to 13 residues. CDR3 region: CASSTPEADTQYF. CDR3 DNA: TGTGCCAGCAGTACTCCAGAGGCGGATACGCAGTATTTT.

This clonotype has more than one count but fewer than ten. The CDR3 DNA sequence: TGCAGCGTCGATCCGGGACAGTCACAAGAGACCCAGTACTTC. This translates into CSVDPGQSQETQYF. V and J are TRBV29-1 and TRBJ2-5; 7 bases match TRBD1. The CDR3 contains 14 residues. Germline V gene data show CDR1 as SQVTM and CDR2 as ANQGSEA. V dropped 6 bases and J dropped 2; count of bases not matched to a gene: 9.

The chain is built from TRBV3-1 and TRBJ2-5; D call uncertain. V was pared by 4 bases and J by 0 bases, with 3 bases between. The germline V gene encodes CDR1 LGHDT and CDR2 YNNKEL (reference sequence). There are 12 residues in the CDR3. The CDR3 loop is CASSRHQETQYF. CDR3 DNA: TGTGCCAGCAGCCGGCACCAAGAGACCCAGTACTTC.

This clonotype was seen just once. A much bigger clone sits one base away, suggesting this may be a read error. The rearrangement joins TRBV12-3 or TRBV12-4 to TRBJ2-5; TRBD2 agrees at 9 bases. V was clipped by 6 bases and J by 11 bases; unmatched bases: 10. The CDR3 loop spans 13 amino acids. CDR3 bases: TGTGCCAGCAGGGCTAGCGGGGTTGATGAGCAGTACTTC. This encodes CASRASGVDEQYF.

The V gene is TRBV11-2, the J gene TRBJ2-3; D is unresolved. The germline V and J ends were trimmed by 1 base and 4 bases, with 9 bases remaining between them. This CDR3 spans 14 amino acids. Germline V gives CDR1 SGHAT, CDR2 FQNNGV. CDR3 protein: CASSLGHGADTQYF. The CDR3, as DNA: TGTGCCAGCAGCTTAGGCCACGGTGCAGATACGCAGTATTTT. Variable domain in full (rest from reference TRBV11-2 and TRBJ2-3): EAGVAQSPRYKIIEKRQSVAFWCNPISGHATLYWYQQILGQGPKLLIQFQNNGVVDDSQLPKDRFSAERLKGVDSTLKIQPAKLEDSAVYLCASSLGHGADTQYFGPGTRLTVL.

The sample holds one count of this clonotype. The V gene is TRBV10-3, the J gene TRBJ2-4; 7 bases are a match to TRBD1. The DNA end is more similar to TRBJ2-7, so the J call may be wrong. Germline V gene sequence: CDR1 ENHRY, CDR2 SYGVKD. The CDR3 runs 17 residues. DNA for the CDR3: TGTGCCATCAGTGCTCAGCCGGGACAGAGCAAATCCTACGAGCAGTACTTC. It is translated as CAISAQPGQSKSYEQYF.

This clonotype was detected ten times or more. The J gene is TRBJ2-7, the V gene TRBV7-9; D tentatively reads TRBD1 or TRBD2 (6 bases each). The V gene lost 3 bases and the J gene lost 0 bases, with 9 bases spanning the gap. Germline CDR1 and CDR2: SEHNR and FQNEAQ (reference sequence). This CDR3 comprises 14 residues. In DNA form, the CDR3 reads TGTGCCAGCAGCTTGGGGGGCATCTCCTACGAGCAGTACTTC. It translates to CASSLGGISYEQYF.

The V call is TRBV7-8, the J call TRBJ2-7; a weak D match, TRBD2 (6 bases). There are 16 residues in the CDR3. V lost 7 bases and J 0 bases, leaving 19 bases between the germline ends. Per the germline V gene, CDR1 is SGHVS and CDR2 is FQNEAQ. In nucleotides, the CDR3 is TGTGCCAGCATCCCCCTGGGGGGTCCCAGCTCCTACGAGCAGTACTTC. Amino acids: CASIPLGGPSSYEQYF.

This clonotype has just a few counts. J is TRBJ1-4 and V is TRBV6-5; no definite D call. The germline V gene has CDR1 MNHEY and CDR2 SVGAGI. The CDR3 is 15 residues long. V shed 6 bases and J shed 8 bases, with 19 bases lying between them. CDR3 loop: CASRPGGPIYEKLFF. The CDR3 region has the DNA TGTGCCAGCAGACCAGGAGGGCCGATCTACGAAAAACTGTTTTTT.

In DNA form, the CDR3 reads TGCGCCAGCAGCGGGGGACTGACGCTGAGCACAGATACGCAGTATTTT. Protein: CASSGGLTLSTDTQYF. The rearrangement uses TRBV5-1 and TRBJ2-3; D possibly corresponds to TRBD2 (6 bases). Per germline, CDR1 SGHRS and CDR2 YFSETQ. This CDR3 region has 16 residues. Deletions cut 4 bases from V and 0 bases from J, with 15 bases between.